This T cell receptor beta chain was identified in a study of cytomegalovirus exposure and HLA in healthy donors. Study results and limitations: The classifier was said to identify cytomegalovirus status with high specificity and sensitivity.

Primers: 60 Vbeta forward and 13 Jbeta reverse. Only in-frame clones appear in the TCRdb table, and some are missing; sequencing was by immunoSEQ multiplex PCR. Of some 150,000 clones listed, around 80% are singletons. Trimming shortened V by 4 bases and J by 8 bases, and 9 bases separated the two germline ends. The CDR3 has 11 amino acids. CDR1 is SQVTM, CDR2 ANQGSEA, per germline. About this clone itself: The antigen remains unidentified.

The gene calls are TRBV29-1 and TRBJ2-1; D ambiguous. The receptor comes from a woman aged 40 to 49 in good health and CMV-seronegative. The sequenced sample consisted of PBMCs. The CDR3 DNA reads as TGCAGCGTTGGTAGTAACGATGAGCAGTTCTTC. Encoded protein: CSVGSNDEQFF.